This T cell receptor (beta chain) was retrieved from a study of blood T cell repertoires in COVID-19. Turning to the study itself: Researchers got acute and convalescent COVID-19 samples from the United States, Italy and Spain. PBMCs, B-cell-depleted T cells, or T cells were the source of the cDNA or gDNA that made up the material.

This clone has a single count. The CDR3 contains 16 residues. Germline-derived CDR1 and CDR2 are SGHDN and FVKESK. V dropped 3 bases and J dropped 2; count of bases not matched to a gene: 6. The authors' processing: How many nucleated cells were present was estimated from reference gene primer amplification. Sequenced by immunoSEQ multiplex PCR; TCRdb stores in-frame clones only, minus some. D and trimming come from the DNA, and the V and J calls and clone size come from that table. Counted here are about 110,000 clones, approximately 80% occurring once; the ten biggest clones make up around 15%. The TCR originated in a woman in her sixties or seventies with acute or convalescent COVID-19. The chain couples TRBV14 to TRBJ1-2; 10 bases agree with TRBD1. The sample taken for sequencing was peripheral blood. CDR3 sequence reads: CASSQGQGPSNYGYTF. Written as DNA, the CDR3 is TGTGCCAGCAGCCAGGGACAGGGGCCGTCCAACTATGGCTACACCTTC.